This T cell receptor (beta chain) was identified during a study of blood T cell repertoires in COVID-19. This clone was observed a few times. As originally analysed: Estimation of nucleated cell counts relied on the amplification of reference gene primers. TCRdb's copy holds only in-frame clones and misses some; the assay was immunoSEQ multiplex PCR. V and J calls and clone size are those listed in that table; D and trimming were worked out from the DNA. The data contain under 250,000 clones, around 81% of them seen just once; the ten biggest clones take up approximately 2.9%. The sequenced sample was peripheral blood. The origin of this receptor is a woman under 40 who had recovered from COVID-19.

CDR3 coding DNA: TGTGCCAGCAGCCCGAGACAGGACAGTTCTGAGTTAGATGGAAACACCATATATTTT. This codes for CASSPRQDSSELDGNTIYF. The rearrangement links TRBV9 to TRBJ1-3; weak D call: TRBD1 (6 bases). The CDR3 has 19 amino acids. Germline V gene lookup returns CDR1 SGDLS and CDR2 YYNGEE. V lost 4 bases, J lost 3 bases, and 26 bases lay in between.